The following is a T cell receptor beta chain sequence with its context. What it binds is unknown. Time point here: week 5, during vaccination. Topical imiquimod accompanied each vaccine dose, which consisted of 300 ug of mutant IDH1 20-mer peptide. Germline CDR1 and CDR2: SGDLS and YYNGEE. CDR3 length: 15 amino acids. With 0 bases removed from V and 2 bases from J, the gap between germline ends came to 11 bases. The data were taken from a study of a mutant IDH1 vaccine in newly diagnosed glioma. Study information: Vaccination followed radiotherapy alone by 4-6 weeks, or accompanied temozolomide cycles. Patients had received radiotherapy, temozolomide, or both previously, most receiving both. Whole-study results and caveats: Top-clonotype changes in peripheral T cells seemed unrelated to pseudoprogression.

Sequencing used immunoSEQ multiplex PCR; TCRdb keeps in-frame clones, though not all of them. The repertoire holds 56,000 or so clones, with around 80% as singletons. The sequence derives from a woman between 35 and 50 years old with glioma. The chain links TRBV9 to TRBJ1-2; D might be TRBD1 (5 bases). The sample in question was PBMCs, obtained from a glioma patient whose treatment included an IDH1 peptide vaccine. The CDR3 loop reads CASSVEGPPNYGYTF. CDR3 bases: TGTGCCAGCAGCGTAGAGGGACCCCCGAACTATGGCTACACCTTC. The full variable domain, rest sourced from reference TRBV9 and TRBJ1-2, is DSGVTQTPKHLITATGQRVTLRCSPRSGDLSVYWYQQSLDQGLQFLIQYYNGEERAKGNILERFSAQQFPDLHSELNLSSLELGDSALYFCASSVEGPPNYGYTFGSGTRLTVV.